This T cell receptor (beta chain) is drawn from a study of regulatory T cells in long-lasting Graves disease. Time point noted: persistent/refractory GD, antithyroid drugs over 5 years with positive TRAb. The TCR library was made from RNA extracted from PBMCs. The source of the patients was an endocrinology department in Xi'an, China. V shed 1 base and J shed 7 bases, with 1 base lying between them. The CDR3 has 10 residues. Researchers made TCR beta libraries by using iRepertoire HTBI primers and running Arm-PCR on CDR3 regions. TCRdb analysed the multiplex PCR reads with MiXCR anew, one entry per CDR3 protein. The sample lists a few hundred thousand distinct CDR3 sequences, more than 20% occurring once. This clonotype has at least ten counts.

V is TRBV12-3 or TRBV12-4 and J is TRBJ1-2; D not resolved. This specimen consisted of peripheral blood mononuclear cells (PBMCs), obtained when the disease was refractory, from a patient treated with antithyroid drugs. This receptor was obtained from a woman aged 35 to 49 with Graves disease. CDR3 in DNA: TGTGCCAGCAGTTTAGGTGGCTACACCTTC. It is translated as CASSLGGYTF.